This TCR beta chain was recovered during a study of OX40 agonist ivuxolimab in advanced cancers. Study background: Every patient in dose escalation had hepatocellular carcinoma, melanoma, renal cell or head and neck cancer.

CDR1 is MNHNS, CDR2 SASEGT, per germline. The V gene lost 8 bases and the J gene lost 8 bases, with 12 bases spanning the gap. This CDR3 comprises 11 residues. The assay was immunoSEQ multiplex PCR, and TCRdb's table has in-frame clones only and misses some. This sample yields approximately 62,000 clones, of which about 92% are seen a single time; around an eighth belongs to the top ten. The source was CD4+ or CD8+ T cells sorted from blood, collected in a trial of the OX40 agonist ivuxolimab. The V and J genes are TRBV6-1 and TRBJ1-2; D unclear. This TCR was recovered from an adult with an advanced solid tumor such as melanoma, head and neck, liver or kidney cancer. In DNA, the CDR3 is TGTGCCAGCGAGGGCATGGAGGGCTACACCTTC. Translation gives CASEGMEGYTF.